The clone carrying this T cell receptor beta chain was counted at least ten times. This entry belongs to a study of T cells in Graves' hyperthyroidism and ophthalmopathy. The overall study: The initial diagnosis was the point when peripheral blood was collected, ahead of any treatment.

The TCR beta CDR3 regions underwent amplification using RNA transcripts as the source. Carried out on the TCR CDR3, a first-round RT-PCR used the HTBI primer set. TCRdb independently ran MiXCR on the multiplex PCR reads; one entry per CDR3 protein. The top ten clones hold approximately 6.4% of a sample with about 590,000 distinct CDR3 sequences, approximately 15% of them seen once. V lost 1 base and J 3 bases, leaving 11 bases between the germline ends. Germline loops: CDR1 SGHTS, CDR2 YDEGEE. There are 15 residues in the CDR3. Every diagnosis used clinical symptoms, serum thyroxine and TRAb, thyroid ultrasound and orbital computed tomography.

The chain recombines TRBV5-8 with TRBJ1-5; D gene unclear. The sequence derives from a woman aged 18-30 years with Graves' ophthalmopathy. Sequenced input: blood. CDR3 residues: CASSLSAYNNQPQHF. CDR3 nucleotides: TGTGCCAGCAGCTTGAGTGCGTACAACAATCAGCCCCAGCATTTT.